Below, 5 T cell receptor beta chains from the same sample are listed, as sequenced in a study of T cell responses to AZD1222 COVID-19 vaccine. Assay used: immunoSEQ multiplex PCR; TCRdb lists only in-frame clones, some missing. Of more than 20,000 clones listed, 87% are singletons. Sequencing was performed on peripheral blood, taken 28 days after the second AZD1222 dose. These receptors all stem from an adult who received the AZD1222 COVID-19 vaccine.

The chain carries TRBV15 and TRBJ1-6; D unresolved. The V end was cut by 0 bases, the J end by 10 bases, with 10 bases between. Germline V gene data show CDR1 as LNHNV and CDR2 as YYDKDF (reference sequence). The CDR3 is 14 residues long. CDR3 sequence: CATSRDLRFSPLHF. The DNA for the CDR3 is TGTGCCACCAGCAGAGATCTTCGATTCTCACCCCTCCACTTT.

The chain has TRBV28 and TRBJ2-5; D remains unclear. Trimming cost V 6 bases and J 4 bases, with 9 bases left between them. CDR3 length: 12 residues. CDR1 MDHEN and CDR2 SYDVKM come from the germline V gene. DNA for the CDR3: TGTGCCAGCAGCTCCTATTTAGAGACCCAGTACTTC. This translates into CASSSYLETQYF.

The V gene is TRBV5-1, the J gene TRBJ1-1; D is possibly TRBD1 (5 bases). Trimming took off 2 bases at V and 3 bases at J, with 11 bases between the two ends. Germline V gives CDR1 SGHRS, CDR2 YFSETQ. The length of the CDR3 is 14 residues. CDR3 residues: CASSLRSGDTEAFF. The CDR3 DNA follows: TGCGCCAGCAGCTTACGGTCGGGGGACACTGAAGCTTTCTTT.

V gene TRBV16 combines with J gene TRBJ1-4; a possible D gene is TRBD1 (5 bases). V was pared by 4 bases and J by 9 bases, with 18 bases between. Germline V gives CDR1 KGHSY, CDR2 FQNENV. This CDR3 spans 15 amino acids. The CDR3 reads CASSPVGRPTQKLFF. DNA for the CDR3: TGTGCCAGCAGCCCCGTGGGGCGACCAACGCAAAAACTGTTTTTT.

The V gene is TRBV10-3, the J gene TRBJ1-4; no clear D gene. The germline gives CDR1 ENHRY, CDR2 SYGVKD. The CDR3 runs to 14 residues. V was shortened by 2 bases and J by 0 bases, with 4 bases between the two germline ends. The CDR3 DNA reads TGTGCCATCAGTGAGAAGGCAACTAATGAAAAACTGTTTTTT. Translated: CAISEKATNEKLFF.